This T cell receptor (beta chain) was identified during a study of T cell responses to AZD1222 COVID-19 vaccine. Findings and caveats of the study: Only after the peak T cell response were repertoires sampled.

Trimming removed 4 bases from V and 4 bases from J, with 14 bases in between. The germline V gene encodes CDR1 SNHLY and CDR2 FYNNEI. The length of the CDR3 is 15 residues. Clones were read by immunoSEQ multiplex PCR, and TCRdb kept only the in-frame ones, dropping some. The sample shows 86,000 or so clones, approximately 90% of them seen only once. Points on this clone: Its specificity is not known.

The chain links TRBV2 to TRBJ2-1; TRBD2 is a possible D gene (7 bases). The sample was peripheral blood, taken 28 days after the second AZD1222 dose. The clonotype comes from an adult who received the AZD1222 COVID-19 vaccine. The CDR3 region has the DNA TGTGCCAGCAGTGGACGGGGGGCGAGTTACAATGAGCAGTTCTTC. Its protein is CASSGRGASYNEQFF.